This T cell receptor (beta chain) was identified in a study of regulatory T cells in long-lasting Graves disease. Study background: Graves' patients with a new diagnosis had received antithyroid drugs under 3 months. The study's findings and limits: Among persistent patients, a larger number of public clonotypes were shared (about 3,000) than among newly diagnosed patients (under 1,000).

In its sample, this clonotype was seen many times. Its antigen is still unknown. Time point noted: newly diagnosed GD, antithyroid drugs for less than 3 months. Extracted RNA from PBMCs served as the source of the TCR library. Per American Thyroid Association guidelines, Graves' disease was diagnosed. Through Arm-PCR of CDR3 regions and iRepertoire HTBI primers, TCR beta libraries were built. TCRdb analysed the multiplex PCR reads with MiXCR anew, one entry per CDR3 protein. The repertoire holds fewer than 450,000 distinct CDR3 sequences, with approximately 15% as singletons. The same data also went into a second study, on T cells in Graves' hyperthyroidism and ophthalmopathy. From that report: Clonotypes that were expanded in thyroid above 0.001 mostly appeared in blood too.

This material consisted of peripheral blood mononuclear cells (PBMCs), taken at new diagnosis, from a patient treated with antithyroid drugs. This clonotype was sampled from a middle-aged woman with Graves disease.

The CDR3 loop is CASRRQYNSPLHF. Here the CDR3 DNA reads TGTGCCAGCAGGCGGCAATATAATTCACCCCTCCACTTT. This chain uses TRBV6-1 with TRBJ1-6; D gene ambiguous. This CDR3 has 13 residues. The V gene's germline CDR1 is MNHNS and CDR2 SASEGT. V lost 6 bases, J lost 4 bases, and 7 bases lay in between.